These 9 T cell receptor beta chains were sequenced from one sample in a study of cytomegalovirus exposure and HLA in healthy donors (dated by TCRdb to about 2017). Library creation used the immunoSEQ multiplex PCR assay. A mixture of 60 forward primers for TCR Vbeta segments and 13 reverse primers for TCR Jbeta segments was used in the multiplex PCR. TCRdb took this table from immuneACCESS and kept in-frame rearrangements with V and J called. Such tables lack part of the clones; where checked against another copy, unresolved V genes explain under half of the gap, and the rest is unexplained. The sample profile shows about 140,000 clones; roughly four fifths of them were found once. The biggest ten clones account for around 2% of the sample. Sequencing was carried out using PBMCs. All receptors come from a woman between 40 and 55 years old in good health and CMV-seronegative.

This clone was recorded only once. This rearrangement joins TRBV27 to TRBJ1-2; 8 positions match TRBD1. The CDR3 spans 15 residues. Per germline, CDR1 MNHEY and CDR2 SMNVEV (reference sequence). V dropped 3 bases and J dropped 5; count of bases not matched to a gene: 8. CDR3 in DNA: TGTGCCAGCAGTTTTACAGGGGGTACTGGGTATGGCTACACCTTC. This codes for CASSFTGGTGYGYTF.

This sequence joins TRBV5-5 and TRBJ2-7; D might be TRBD2 (5 bases). Germline CDR1 and CDR2: SGHKS and YYEKEE (reference sequence). The CDR3 has 14 amino acids. Trimming removed 0 bases at V and 2 bases at J, with 9 bases between. The CDR3 sequence: CASSLAPGTYEQYF. For the CDR3, the DNA is TGTGCCAGCAGCTTGGCCCCGGGAACCTACGAGCAGTACTTC. The variable domain in full, completed from reference TRBV5-5 and TRBJ2-7, reads DAGVTQSPTHLIKTRGQQVTLRCSPISGHKSVSWYQQVLGQGPQFIFQYYEKEERGRGNFPDRFSARQFPNYSSELNVNALLLGDSALYLCASSLAPGTYEQYFGPGTRLTVT.

The chain combines TRBV6-6 with TRBJ1-1; TRBD1 is a possible D gene (5 bases). Looked up from germline, CDR1 is MNHNY and CDR2 is SVGAGI (reference sequence). The CDR3 consists of 12 residues. Trimming shortened V by 4 bases and J by 8 bases, and 11 bases separated the two germline ends. The CDR3 DNA reads TGTGCCAGCAGTTTAGAACGGACAGAAGCTTTCTTT. This translates into CASSLERTEAFF.

The chain is built from TRBV9 and TRBJ2-2, with TRBD2 identical over 7 bases. Germline V gene lookup returns CDR1 SGDLS and CDR2 YYNGEE. J gave up 4 bases and V 4 bases, and 7 bases lay outside the gene matches. This CDR3 is built from 15 residues. CDR3: CASSMWDYFTGELFF. Written as DNA, the CDR3 is TGTGCCAGCAGCATGTGGGACTACTTCACCGGGGAGCTGTTTTTT. Filled out from reference TRBV9 and TRBJ2-2, the complete variable domain reads DSGVTQTPKHLITATGQRVTLRCSPRSGDLSVYWYQQSLDQGLQFLIQYYNGEERAKGNILERFSAQQFPDLHSELNLSSLELGDSALYFCASSMWDYFTGELFFGEGSRLTVL.

V gene TRBV7-2 combines with J gene TRBJ2-5, with TRBD1 matching 7 bases. Germline V lookup: CDR1 SGHTA, CDR2 FQGNSA. The V and J ends lost 0 bases and 2 bases, in that order; junction bases with no gene match: 6. CDR3 length: 16 amino acids. CDR3 sequence reads: CASSLAPARGQETQYF. The DNA of the CDR3 is TGTGCCAGCAGCTTAGCCCCCGCCAGGGGGCAAGAGACCCAGTACTTC.

The rearrangement joins TRBV4-2 to TRBJ2-6; TRBD1 matches 9 bases. The CDR3 extends over 22 amino acids. With V trimmed by 0 bases and J by 0 bases, 15 bases remained unmatched. Germline V gene lookup returns CDR1 LGHNA and CDR2 YNFKEQ. The CDR3 bases are TGTGCCAGCAGCCAAGAAGTTGGACAGGGGAAAGTTCCGGGCTCTGGGGCCAACGTCCTGACTTTC. Residues: CASSQEVGQGKVPGSGANVLTF.

The chain has TRBV7-8 and TRBJ2-5; 8 bases line up with TRBD1. The CDR3 consists of 13 residues. CDR1 is SGHVS, CDR2 FQNEAQ, per germline. J was trimmed by 4 bases and V by 6 bases; bases with no gene match: 4. CDR3 DNA: TGTGCCAGCAGGCGCAGGGGGCGAGAGACCCAGTACTTC. Its protein is CASRRRGRETQYF.

J is TRBJ2-3 and V is TRBV9; tentatively, D is TRBD2 (5 bases). Germline-derived CDR1 and CDR2 are SGDLS and YYNGEE. The CDR3 length is 14 residues. V lost 1 base and J lost 0, with 6 bases in between. CDR3 DNA sequence: TGTGCCAGCAGCGTAACGGGGAGCACAGATACGCAGTATTTT. This sequence encodes CASSVTGSTDTQYF.

V gene TRBV5-5 combines with J gene TRBJ2-7; 10 nucleotides line up with TRBD2. In germline, CDR1 is SGHKS, CDR2 YYEKEE (reference sequence). The CDR3 loop spans 14 amino acids. V gave up 5 bases and J gave up 2 bases; unmatched junction bases: 4. Here the CDR3 DNA reads TGTGCCAGCAGTTCTAGCGGGGGAACCTACGAGCAGTACTTC. This sequence encodes CASSSSGGTYEQYF.